A selection of T cell receptor beta chains follows, all from one sample in a study of neurological immune-mediated disorders. TCRdb fed the 5' RACE reads into MiXCR, producing one record per CDR3 protein. The sample yields about 36,000 distinct CDR3 sequences, around a tenth seen once. The sequencing sample was made of PBMCs. The source is a woman in her thirties with HTLV-1-associated myelopathy (HAM/TSP). Both conserved end residues are part of each CDR3. Each record gives: clone size, J gene, V gene, D gene, CDR3 DNA, CDR3 protein. A D gene is named only where the DNA matches it firmly. For some rows the clone size is stated as once, few or many, or as a class when expanded; others skip it.

>many|TRBJ2-1|TRBV24-1|TRBD1
TGTGCCACCAGTACGCCAGGGGGTAACAATGAGCAGTTCTTC
CATSTPGGNNEQFF
>many|TRBJ2-7|TRBV7-2|.
TGTGCCAGCAGCCGTAGAGGGGTGAACGAGCAGTACTTC
CASSRRGVNEQYF
>many|TRBJ1-6|TRBV5-1|.
TGCGCCAGCAGCTTGGCTGGCAGGGGTAGTAATTCACCCCTCCACTTT
CASSLAGRGSNSPLHF
>many|TRBJ1-5|TRBV20-1|TRBD1
TGCAGTGCGCGACAGGGGCTTAGCAATCAGCCCCAGCATTTT
CSARQGLSNQPQHF
>few|TRBJ1-1|TRBV10-1|TRBD1
TGCGCCAGCAGTGAGTCTGGAGGGGGCAAGGCTTTCTTT
CASSESGGGKAFF
>many|TRBJ1-1|TRBV5-1|TRBD1
TGCGCCAGCAGCTCGACAGGGGAGAACACTGAAGCTTTCTTT
CASSSTGENTEAFF
>many|TRBJ1-4|TRBV20-1|.
TGCAGTGCTAGAGATCGCGACAGCTCTAATGAAAAACTGTTTTTT
CSARDRDSSNEKLFF
>many|TRBJ2-5|TRBV5-1|.
TGCGCCAGCAGCTTGTTATCCCAGGGGCAAGAGACCCAGTACTTC
CASSLLSQGQETQYF
>many|TRBJ1-2|TRBV7-2|TRBD1
TGTGCCAGCAGCCAAACTACAGGGGCGTTCTATGGCTACACCTTC
CASSQTTGAFYGYTF
>many|TRBJ2-3|TRBV5-1|TRBD2
TGCGCCAGCAGCTTTACGGGACTAGCGTCGTCCGATACGCAGTATTTT
CASSFTGLASSDTQYF
>many|TRBJ2-2|TRBV5-1|.
TGCGCCAGCAGTGGAAGGCCGAACACCGGGGAGCTGTTTTTT
CASSGRPNTGELFF
>.|TRBJ2-7|TRBV6-6|.
TGTGCCAGAAGTAAGGATTCCTACGAGCAGTACTTC
CARSKDSYEQYF
>many|TRBJ2-7|TRBV20-1|TRBD2
TGCAGTGCTAGGCCCACTAGCGGGGCTCCCTACGAGCAGTACTTC
CSARPTSGAPYEQYF
>many|TRBJ1-5|TRBV20-1|.
TGCAGTGCTTCCGCACGGGATCAGCCCCAGCATTTT
CSASARDQPQHF
>many|TRBJ2-5|TRBV29-1|TRBD2
TGCAGCGCCAACGGGCGGGGGGCCCAAGAGACCCAGTACTTC
CSANGRGAQETQYF
>few|TRBJ1-1|TRBV5-1|.
TGCGCCAGCAGCCCAACTACAGGGATGAGCACTGAAGCTTTCTTT
CASSPTTGMSTEAFF
>many|TRBJ1-3|TRBV6-1|TRBD1
TGTGCCAGCAAACCCTGGGCCCCGGGACAGGGGATTAACACCATATATTTT
CASKPWAPGQGINTIYF
>.|TRBJ1-5|TRBV20-1|.
TGCAGTGCTAGCCGGGGGAGGCTTGATAGCAATCAGCCCCGGCATTTT
CSASRGRLDSNQPRHF
>many|TRBJ2-7|TRBV20-1|.
TGCAGTGCTAGCCGTGGCAGGGCCTACGAGCAGTACTTC
CSASRGRAYEQYF
>many|TRBJ2-1|TRBV5-1|.
TGCGCCAGCAGCTTGGAAGTCAATGAGCAGTTCTTC
CASSLEVNEQFF
>few|TRBJ1-3|TRBV5-1|TRBD1
TGCGCCAGCAGCGTGGAGGGACAGGCAAGAAACACCATATATTTT
CASSVEGQARNTIYF
>many|TRBJ2-3|TRBV19|.
TGTGCCAGTAGGGAGACCGGGGGAGATACGCAGTATTTT
CASRETGGDTQYF
>few|TRBJ2-3|TRBV5-1|TRBD2
TGCGCCAGCAGCTCCGGGACTAGCGGGGGGAAAACAGATACGCAGTATTTT
CASSSGTSGGKTDTQYF
>.|TRBJ1-2|TRBV11-2|.
.
CASSSMGSVYGCTF
>.|TRBJ1-1|TRBV20-1|TRBD1
TGCAGTGCTGGAAAGGGGGCGGAGGGGAACACTGAAGCTTTCTTT
CSAGKGAEGNTEAFF
>many|TRBJ2-3|TRBV20-1|TRBD2
TGCAGTGCTAGGGGATTAGCGGGGCCAGATACGCAGTATTTT
CSARGLAGPDTQYF
>many|TRBJ2-1|TRBV20-1|TRBD1
TGCAGTGCTAAAGGGACAGGGGGGAATGAGCAGTTCTTC
CSAKGTGGNEQFF
>many|TRBJ1-1|TRBV20-1|.
TGCAGTGCTAGCCAGTACAACACTGAAGCTTTCTTT
CSASQYNTEAFF
>many|TRBJ2-4|TRBV3-1|.
TGTGCCAGCAGCCAAGAAATCGCCAAAAACATTCAGTACTTC
CASSQEIAKNIQYF
>medium-sized|TRBJ2-5|TRBV20-1|TRBD2
TGCAGTGCTAGGGCAGGACTAGCGGGCGTAGGGGTGAAGACCCAGTACTTC
CSARAGLAGVGVKTQYF
>many|TRBJ1-5|TRBV5-1|.
TGCGCCAGCAGCATAGACAGCTACAATCAGCCCCAGCATTTT
CASSIDSYNQPQHF
>many|TRBJ1-1|TRBV19|.
TGTGCCAGTAGGGTAGTGGTAATGAACACTGAAGCTTTCTTT
CASRVVVMNTEAFF
>many|TRBJ2-2|TRBV6-1|.
TGTGCCAGCAGTGAATCTGGAGGGAATTTTAACACCGGGGAGCTGTTTTTT
CASSESGGNFNTGELFF
>many|TRBJ2-1|TRBV5-1|.
TGCGCCAGCAGCTTGGATGGTATTAGCTCCTACAATGAGCAGTTCTTC
CASSLDGISSYNEQFF
>many|TRBJ2-1|TRBV20-1|TRBD2
TGCAGTGCTATCACTAGCGGGGGGATCGCAGAGCAGTTCTTC
CSAITSGGIAEQFF
>many|TRBJ1-1|TRBV20-1|.
TGCAGTGCTAGGAAAGATGGGGGTTTCTACACTGAAGCTTTCTTT
CSARKDGGFYTEAFF
>many|TRBJ1-5|TRBV7-2|.
TGTGCCAGCAGCTTGCAGGCTGGTCAGCCCCAGCATTTT
CASSLQAGQPQHF
>many|TRBJ1-1|TRBV20-1|TRBD1
TGCAGTGCAAGGACAGGCGCACCGCGGAACACTGAAGCTTTCTTT
CSARTGAPRNTEAFF
>many|TRBJ2-1|TRBV18|.
TGTGCCAGCTCACTAACACGGGTTCAAAACAATGAGCAGTTCTTC
CASSLTRVQNNEQFF
>many|TRBJ2-3|TRBV5-1|.
TGCGCCAGCAGCACACAGGGTTCGGTGACAGATACGCAGTATTTT
CASSTQGSVTDTQYF
>medium-sized|TRBJ2-1|TRBV20-1|TRBD1
TGCAGTGCGCAGGGGGGGACAGGGGTTCTCAATGAGCAGTTCTTC
CSAQGGTGVLNEQFF
>many|TRBJ2-7|TRBV25-1|TRBD1
TGTGCCAGCAGTGATATTTACCAGGGGGCAACCTACGAGCAGTACTTC
CASSDIYQGATYEQYF
>many|TRBJ2-1|TRBV20-1|TRBD1
TGCAGTGCTAGAGGACAGGGGGTGGGCTACAATGAGCAGTTCTTC
CSARGQGVGYNEQFF
>many|TRBJ1-2|TRBV20-1|TRBD1
TGCAGTGCTAGAGATTACAGGGGGCCGGGTGGCTACACCTTC
CSARDYRGPGGYTF
>many|TRBJ1-1|TRBV20-1|.
TGCAGTGCCCCCGAGGGTGAGACTGAAGCTTTCTTT
CSAPEGETEAFF
>.|TRBJ1-1|TRBV10-3|.
TGTGCCATCAGACAGGAGCTGGACACTGAAGCTTTCTTT
CAIRQELDTEAFF
>once|TRBJ2-1|TRBV20-1|.
TGCAGTGCTAGAGAATCTTGGGAACCGGACAATGAGCAGTTCTTC
CSARESWEPDNEQFF
>many|TRBJ2-7|TRBV18|TRBD2
TGTGCCAGCTCACCATCCGCGGGGGGGGGCGAGCAGTACTTC
CASSPSAGGGEQYF
>medium-sized|TRBJ2-7|TRBV5-5|TRBD2
TGTGCCAGCAGCTTGGTCCCCGGCGGGGGGGCGAATGAGCAGTACTTC
CASSLVPGGGANEQYF
>medium-sized|TRBJ2-2|TRBV5-1|.
TGCGCCAGCAGCCAGACAGGTGACCCGAACACCGGGGAGCTGTTTTTT
CASSQTGDPNTGELFF
>many|TRBJ2-2|TRBV7-9|.
TGTGCCAGCAGCTGGGGACTCGCCAGGGAGCTGTTTTTT
CASSWGLARELFF
>many|TRBJ2-3|TRBV29-1|TRBD1
TGCAGCGTCGGACAGGGAAAGACAGATACGCAGTATTTT
CSVGQGKTDTQYF
>many|TRBJ1-2|TRBV20-1|.
TGCAGTGCCAGAGGGGACGGGGCAGGGTTTAATGGCTACACCTTC
CSARGDGAGFNGYTF